Shown below are 8 T cell receptor beta chains from a single sample sequenced in a study of shared clonotypes between healthy human individuals. The method was immunoSEQ multiplex PCR; TCRdb's version includes in-frame clones alone and lacks a portion of them. The sample shows hundreds of thousands of clones, about two thirds of them seen only once. Source material: memory CD4+ T cells sorted from blood. Subset: CD45RA-negative fraction. These receptors originate from a woman aged 25-40 years in good health.

CDR3 region: CASTQTSGGHNEQFF. In DNA, the CDR3 is TGCGCCAGCACCCAAACTAGCGGGGGTCACAATGAGCAGTTCTTC. The chain joins TRBV5-1 to TRBJ2-1, with 11 bases lining up with TRBD2. The CDR3 extends over 15 amino acids. Per the germline V gene, CDR1 is SGHRS and CDR2 is YFSETQ. The trim removed 6 bases at V and 5 bases at J, leaving 7 bases unmatched.

This clone was picked up a small number of times. CDR3 nucleotide sequence: TGTGCCAGCAGCCCCCAGGGGGCAACTGGAAACACCATATATTTT. Translated: CASSPQGATGNTIYF. The chain joins TRBV5-6 to TRBJ1-3, with 8 bases matching TRBD1. The CDR3 runs 15 residues. CDR1 is SGHDT, CDR2 YYEEEE, per germline. Trimming at V came to 4 bases and at J to 2 bases, leaving 5 bases not matched to a gene.

The chain is built from TRBV9 and TRBJ2-3, with TRBD1 matching over 9 bases. From germline, CDR1 is SGDLS and CDR2 YYNGEE. The CDR3 is made up of 16 amino acids. Trimming took 0 bases from V and 1 from J; bases not matched to a gene: 3. The DNA for the CDR3 is TGTGCCAGCAGCGTAGCTACAGGGGGCGGCACAGATACGCAGTATTTT. This codes for CASSVATGGGTDTQYF.

This clone came up a few times. The J gene is TRBJ2-7, the V gene TRBV30; 7 nucleotides agree with TRBD1. The CDR3 spans 14 residues. The V gene's germline CDR1 is GTSNPN and CDR2 SVGIG (reference sequence). V shed 3 bases, J shed 3 bases, and the junction held 8 bases outside the gene matches. In DNA, the CDR3 is TGTGCCTGGAGAGGAACGACAGGGAACTACGAGCAGTACTTC. This translates into CAWRGTTGNYEQYF.

The chain combines TRBV5-8 with TRBJ2-1, with 7 bases matching TRBD1. The CDR3 is 16 amino acids. Germline V lookup: CDR1 SGHTS, CDR2 YDEGEE. Trimming at V came to 4 bases and at J to 8 bases, leaving 15 bases not matched to a gene. The CDR3 region is CASSGRQGRHTDEQFF. As DNA, the CDR3 is TGTGCCAGCAGCGGACGACAGGGTCGACACACCGATGAGCAGTTCTTC.

The gene calls are TRBV5-1 and TRBJ2-1; TRBD1 matches at 7 bases. J gave up 4 bases and V 4 bases, and 8 bases lay outside the gene matches. Germline values: CDR1 SGHRS, CDR2 YFSETQ. The CDR3 spans 15 residues. CDR3 residues: CASSVDRISYNEQFF. For the CDR3, the DNA is TGCGCCAGCAGCGTGGACAGGATCTCATACAATGAGCAGTTCTTC.

Concerning this clone: This sample includes further DNA sequences coding for the same CDR3. This chain uses TRBV5-1 with TRBJ2-6; the D call may be TRBD1 or TRBD2 (5 bases each). Germline loops: CDR1 SGHRS, CDR2 YFSETQ. V dropped 4 bases and J dropped 1 base, with 9 bases sitting between them. The CDR3 is made up of 15 amino acids. CDR3: CASSLGASGANVLTF. The CDR3 DNA reads TGCGCCAGCAGCCTCGGGGCGTCTGGGGCCAACGTCCTGACTTTC.

This clone appeared a few times. The chain is built from TRBV19 and TRBJ2-1, with D possibly TRBD1 on 7 matching bases. The CDR3 extends over 13 amino acids. CDR1 is LNHDA, CDR2 SQIVND, per germline (reference sequence). Trimming stripped 6 bases from V and 6 bases from J, with 12 bases between. The CDR3 sequence: CASSGQGGNEQFF. The CDR3 nucleotides read TGTGCCAGTAGCGGGCAGGGGGGCAATGAGCAGTTCTTC.